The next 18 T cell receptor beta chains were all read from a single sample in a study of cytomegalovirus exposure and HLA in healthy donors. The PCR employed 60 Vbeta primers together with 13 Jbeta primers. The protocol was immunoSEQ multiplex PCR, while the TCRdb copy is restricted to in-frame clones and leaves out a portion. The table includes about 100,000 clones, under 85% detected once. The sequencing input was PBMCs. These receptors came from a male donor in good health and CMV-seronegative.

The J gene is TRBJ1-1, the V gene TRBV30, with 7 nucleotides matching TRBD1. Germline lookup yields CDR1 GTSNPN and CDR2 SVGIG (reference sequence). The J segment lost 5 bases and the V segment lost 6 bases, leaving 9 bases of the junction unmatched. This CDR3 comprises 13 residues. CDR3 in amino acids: CACNSGGTTEAFF. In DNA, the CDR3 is TGTGCCTGCAACTCAGGGGGGACGACTGAAGCTTTCTTT.

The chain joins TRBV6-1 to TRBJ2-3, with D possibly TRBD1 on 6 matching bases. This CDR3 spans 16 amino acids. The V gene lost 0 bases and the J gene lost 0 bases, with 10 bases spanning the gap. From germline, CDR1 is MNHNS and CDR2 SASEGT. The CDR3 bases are TGTGCCAGCAGTGAAGCGGGGGCCGTAAGCACAGATACGCAGTATTTT. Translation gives CASSEAGAVSTDTQYF.

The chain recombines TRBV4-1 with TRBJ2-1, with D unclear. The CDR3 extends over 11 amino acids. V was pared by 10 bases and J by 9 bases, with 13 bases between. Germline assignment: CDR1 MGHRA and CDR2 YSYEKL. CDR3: CATGPGSEQFF. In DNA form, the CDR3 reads TGCGCCACCGGCCCGGGTAGTGAGCAGTTCTTC.

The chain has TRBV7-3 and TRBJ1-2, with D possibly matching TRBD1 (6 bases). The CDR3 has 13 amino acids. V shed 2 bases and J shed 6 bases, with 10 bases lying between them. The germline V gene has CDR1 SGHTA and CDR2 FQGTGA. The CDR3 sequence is CASSLGGADGYTF. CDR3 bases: TGTGCCAGCAGCTTAGGGGGCGCCGATGGCTACACCTTC.

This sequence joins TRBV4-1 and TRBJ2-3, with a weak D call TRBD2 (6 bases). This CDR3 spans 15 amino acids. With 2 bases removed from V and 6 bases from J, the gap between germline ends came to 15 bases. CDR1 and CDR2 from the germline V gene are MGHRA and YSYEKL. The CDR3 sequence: CASSQLASSADTQYF. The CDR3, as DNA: TGCGCCAGCAGCCAACTAGCGAGCTCCGCGGATACGCAGTATTTT.

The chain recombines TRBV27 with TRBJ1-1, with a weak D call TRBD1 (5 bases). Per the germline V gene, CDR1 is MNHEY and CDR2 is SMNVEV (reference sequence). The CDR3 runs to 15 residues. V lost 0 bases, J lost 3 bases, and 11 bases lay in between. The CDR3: CASSLSLGRYTEAFF. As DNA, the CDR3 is TGTGCCAGCAGTTTATCGCTGGGGCGGTACACTGAAGCTTTCTTT.

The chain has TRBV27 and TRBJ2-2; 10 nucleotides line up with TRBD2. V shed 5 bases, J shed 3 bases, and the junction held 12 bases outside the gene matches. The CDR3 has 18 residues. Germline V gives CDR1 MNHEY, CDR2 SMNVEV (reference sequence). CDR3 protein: CASSPPGLAMTDTGELFF. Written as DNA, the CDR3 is TGTGCCAGCAGTCCACCGGGACTAGCGATGACTGACACCGGGGAGCTGTTTTTT.

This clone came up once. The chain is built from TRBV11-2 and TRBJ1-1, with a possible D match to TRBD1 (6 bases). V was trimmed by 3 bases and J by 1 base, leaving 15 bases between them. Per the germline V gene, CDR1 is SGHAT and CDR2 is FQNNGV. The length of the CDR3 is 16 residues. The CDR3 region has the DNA TGTGCCAGCAGCTTGAGGAGCTGGACAGCGAACACTGAAGCTTTCTTT. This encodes CASSLRSWTANTEAFF. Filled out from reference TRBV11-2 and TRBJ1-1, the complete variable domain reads EAGVAQSPRYKIIEKRQSVAFWCNPISGHATLYWYQQILGQGPKLLIQFQNNGVVDDSQLPKDRFSAERLKGVDSTLKIQPAKLEDSAVYLCASSLRSWTANTEAFFGQGTRLTVV.

Here the CDR3 reads CASSYGLGGTNNEQFF. The DNA for the CDR3 is TGTGCCAGCAGTTACGGGCTGGGGGGTACAAACAATGAGCAGTTCTTC. The chain links TRBV6-6 to TRBJ2-1; maybe TRBD2 (6 bases). Trimming left V 2 bases short and J 5 bases short, with 16 bases between. Looked up from germline, CDR1 is MNHNY and CDR2 is SVGAGI (reference sequence). The CDR3 is made up of 16 amino acids.

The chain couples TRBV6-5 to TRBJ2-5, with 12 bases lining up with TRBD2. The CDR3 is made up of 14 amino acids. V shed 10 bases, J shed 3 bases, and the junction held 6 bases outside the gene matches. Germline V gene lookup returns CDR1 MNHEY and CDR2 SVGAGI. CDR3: CATWTSGNKETQYF. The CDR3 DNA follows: TGTGCCACTTGGACTAGCGGGAACAAAGAGACCCAGTACTTC.

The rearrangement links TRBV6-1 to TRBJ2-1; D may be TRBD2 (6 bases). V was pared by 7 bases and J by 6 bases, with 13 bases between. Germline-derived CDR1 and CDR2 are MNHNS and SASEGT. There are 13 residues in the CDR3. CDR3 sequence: CASTVTSINEQFF. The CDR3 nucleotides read TGTGCCAGCACTGTGACTAGTATCAATGAGCAGTTCTTC.

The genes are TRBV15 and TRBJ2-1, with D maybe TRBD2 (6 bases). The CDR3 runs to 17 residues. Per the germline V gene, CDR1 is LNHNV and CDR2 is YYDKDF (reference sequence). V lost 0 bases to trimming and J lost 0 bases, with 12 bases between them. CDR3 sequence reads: CATSREASASSYNEQFF. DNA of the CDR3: TGTGCCACCAGCAGAGAAGCTAGCGCCAGCTCCTACAATGAGCAGTTCTTC.

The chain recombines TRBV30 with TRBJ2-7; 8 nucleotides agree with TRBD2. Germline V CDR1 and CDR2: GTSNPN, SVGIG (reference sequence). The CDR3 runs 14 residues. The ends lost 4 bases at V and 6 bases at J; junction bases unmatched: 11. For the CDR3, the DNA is TGTGCCTGGAAACCCCCGGGAGGGCGGCGCGAGCAGTACTTC. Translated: CAWKPPGGRREQYF.

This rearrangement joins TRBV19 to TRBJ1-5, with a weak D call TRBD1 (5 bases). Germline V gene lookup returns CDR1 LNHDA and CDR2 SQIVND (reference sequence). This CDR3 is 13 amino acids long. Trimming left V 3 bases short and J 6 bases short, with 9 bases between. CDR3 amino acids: CASSMGQVQPQHF. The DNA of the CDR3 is TGTGCCAGTAGTATGGGGCAGGTTCAGCCCCAGCATTTT.

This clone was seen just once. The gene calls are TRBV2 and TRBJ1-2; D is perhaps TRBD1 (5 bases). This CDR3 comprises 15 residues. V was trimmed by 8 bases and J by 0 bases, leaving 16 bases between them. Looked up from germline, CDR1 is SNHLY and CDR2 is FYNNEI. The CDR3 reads CASGDPGGSNYGYTF. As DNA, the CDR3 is TGTGCCAGCGGGGACCCCGGGGGATCTAACTATGGCTACACCTTC.

Here the CDR3 reads CASSDGGGFDEQYF. DNA of the CDR3: TGTGCCAGCAGTGATGGGGGAGGGTTCGACGAGCAGTACTTC. The genes are TRBV2 and TRBJ2-7; TRBD2 agrees at 7 bases. The CDR3 runs 14 residues. From germline, CDR1 is SNHLY and CDR2 FYNNEI. V was pared by 3 bases and J by 5 bases, with 7 bases of the junction left unmatched.

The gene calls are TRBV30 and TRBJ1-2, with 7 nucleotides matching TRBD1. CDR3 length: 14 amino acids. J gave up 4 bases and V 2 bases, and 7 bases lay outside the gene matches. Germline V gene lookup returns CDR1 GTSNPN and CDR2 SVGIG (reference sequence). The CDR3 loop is CAWSILGTAYGYTF. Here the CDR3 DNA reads TGTGCCTGGAGTATACTCGGGACAGCCTATGGCTACACCTTC.

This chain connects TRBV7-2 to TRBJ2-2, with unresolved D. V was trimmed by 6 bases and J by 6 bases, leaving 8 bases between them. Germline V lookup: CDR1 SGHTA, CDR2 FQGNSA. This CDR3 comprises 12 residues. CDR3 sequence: CASSSVAGELFF. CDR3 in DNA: TGTGCCAGCAGTTCGGTAGCCGGGGAGCTGTTTTTT.